These 27 T cell receptor beta chains were all obtained from the same sample, sequenced in a study of T-cell reconstitution after alpha-beta-depleted transplantation in children. Unique molecular identifiers were incorporated during preparation of the TCRbeta library. TCRdb redid the calling of the PCR reads with MiXCR, one entry per CDR3 protein. The table has some 400,000 distinct CDR3 sequences, roughly 21% seen once. This material consisted of PBMCs from the stem cell graft donor, taken from the stem cell graft. The receptors come from a human donor who donated a stem cell graft to a child with acute myeloid leukemia.

The gene calls are TRBV2 and TRBJ2-2, with TRBD2 as a possible D gene (5 bases). The CDR3 has 15 residues. Germline CDR1 and CDR2: SNHLY and FYNNEI. Trimming cost V 6 bases and J 0 bases, with 11 bases left between them. CDR3 bases: TGTGCCAGCAGGGGGAGAGAAACGAACACCGGGGAGCTGTTTTTT. As protein: CASRGRETNTGELFF. The full variable domain, completed using reference TRBV2 and TRBJ2-2, is EPEVTQTPSHQVTQMGQEVILRCVPISNHLYFYWYRQILGQKVEFLVSFYNNEISEKSEIFDDQFSVERPDGSNFTLKIRSTKLEDSAMYFCASRGRETNTGELFFGEGSRLTVL.

In this sample, this clonotype turned up a few times. The chain uses TRBV19 and TRBJ2-4; 9 bases line up with TRBD1. The CDR3 is made up of 15 amino acids. V was pared by 7 bases and J by 3 bases, with 7 bases of the junction left unmatched. Germline V gene lookup returns CDR1 LNHDA and CDR2 SQIVND (reference sequence). The CDR3 loop reads CASTHSDRGKNIQYF. CDR3 DNA: TGTGCCAGTACCCACTCGGACAGGGGCAAAAACATTCAGTACTTC.

This clonotype was observed a handful of times. The genes are TRBV20-1 and TRBJ2-6; TRBD2 might be the D (5 bases). There are 16 residues in the CDR3. Germline loops: CDR1 DFQATT, CDR2 SNEGSKA (reference sequence). The germline V and J ends were trimmed by 1 base and 2 bases, with 12 bases remaining between them. CDR3 protein: CSARGAGSPGANVLTF. CDR3 nucleotides: TGCAGTGCTAGAGGCGCGGGCAGCCCTGGGGCCAACGTCCTGACTTTC.

This clonotype was detected many times. The CDR3 region is CSALWAGGPNSNEQFF. Here the CDR3 DNA reads TGCAGTGCTTTGTGGGCGGGAGGGCCAAATTCGAATGAGCAGTTCTTC. V and J are TRBV20-1 and TRBJ2-1, with 9 nucleotides matching TRBD2. Germline V CDR1 and CDR2: DFQATT, SNEGSKA (reference sequence). CDR3 length: 16 residues. V shed 5 bases, J shed 7 bases, and the junction held 15 bases outside the gene matches.

This clonotype was detected ten times or more. This chain uses TRBV20-1 with TRBJ2-1; D is uncertain. Germline values: CDR1 DFQATT, CDR2 SNEGSKA (reference sequence). The CDR3 is 16 residues long. The germline V and J ends were trimmed by 0 bases and 8 bases, with 20 bases remaining between them. The CDR3 spells CSARDTYIRKHDEQFF. In DNA form, the CDR3 reads TGCAGTGCTAGAGACACCTACATACGGAAACACGATGAGCAGTTCTTC.

This clonotype has a handful of counts. V and J are TRBV4-1 and TRBJ2-7; TRBD1 matches at 8 bases. In germline, CDR1 is MGHRA, CDR2 YSYEKL. The ends lost 2 bases at V and 5 bases at J; junction bases unmatched: 2. CDR3 size: 13 residues. The CDR3 coding sequence is TGCGCCAGCAGCCAAAAGACAGGGGACGAGCAGTACTTC. Its translation is CASSQKTGDEQYF.

The chain uses TRBV2 and TRBJ2-1, with D perhaps matching TRBD2 (6 bases). CDR3 size: 13 residues. The germline CDR1 and CDR2 sequences are SNHLY and FYNNEI. V was clipped by 10 bases and J by 9 bases, with 19 bases between them. In DNA form, the CDR3 reads TGTGCCACCCATCCTAGCGCAGTGGGTGAGCAGTTCTTC. Amino acids: CATHPSAVGEQFF. Full variable domain (rest looked up from reference TRBV2 and TRBJ2-1): EPEVTQTPSHQVTQMGQEVILRCVPISNHLYFYWYRQILGQKVEFLVSFYNNEISEKSEIFDDQFSVERPDGSNFTLKIRSTKLEDSAMYFCATHPSAVGEQFFGPGTRLTVL.

The chain joins TRBV27 to TRBJ1-1, with TRBD1 identical over 8 bases. The CDR3 spans 16 residues. Germline lookup yields CDR1 MNHEY and CDR2 SMNVEV (reference sequence). The V and J ends lost 6 bases and 4 bases, in that order; junction bases with no gene match: 13. The CDR3 region is CASSLTTGVPSTEAFF. Written as DNA, the CDR3 is TGTGCCAGCAGCCTAACGACAGGGGTTCCGAGCACTGAAGCTTTCTTT.

The rearrangement links TRBV5-5 to TRBJ2-7; D might be TRBD1 or TRBD2, each matching 5 bases. The CDR3 length is 13 residues. From germline, CDR1 is SGHKS and CDR2 YYEKEE (reference sequence). The germline V and J ends were trimmed by 4 bases and 3 bases, with 11 bases remaining between them. The CDR3 region is CASSGTSVYEQYF. The CDR3 nucleotides read TGTGCCAGCAGCGGGACGTCGGTCTACGAGCAGTACTTC.

CDR3 bases: TGTGCCACCAGCAGAGGCGGGGCCCCCACAGATACGCAGTATTTT. Protein product: CATSRGGAPTDTQYF. The chain couples TRBV15 to TRBJ2-3; tentatively, D is TRBD2 (6 bases). CDR3 size: 15 residues. CDR1 and CDR2 from the germline V gene are LNHNV and YYDKDF (reference sequence). V was shortened by 1 base and J by 2 bases, with 10 bases between the two germline ends.

This clonotype was counted a few times. The chain employs TRBV12-3 or TRBV12-4 and TRBJ2-6; no reliable D call. CDR3 length equals 14 residues. Trimming removed 5 bases from V and 4 bases from J, with 9 bases in between. The CDR3 DNA follows: TGTGCCAGCAGTCTTACAACGGGGGCCAACGTCCTGACTTTC. It specifies CASSLTTGANVLTF.

This clonotype was counted between two and nine times. The chain uses TRBV29-1 and TRBJ2-1; TRBD2 matches at 8 bases. The CDR3 is 14 amino acids. The V gene end was trimmed by 5 bases and the J gene end by 1 base; junction bases not matched to a gene: 4. Germline CDR1 SQVTM, CDR2 ANQGSEA. CDR3 in DNA: TGCAGCGTTCATCCTAGCGGGTCCTACAATGAGCAGTTCTTC. It codes for CSVHPSGSYNEQFF.

CDR3 nucleotide sequence: TGTGCCAGCAGCCAAGGCACCTTATCCTACGAGCAGTACTTC. Protein: CASSQGTLSYEQYF. The chain couples TRBV3-1 to TRBJ2-7; D unclear. Looked up from germline, CDR1 is LGHDT and CDR2 is YNNKEL (reference sequence). This CDR3 has 14 residues. The V and J ends lost 1 base and 1 base respectively, with 8 bases between them.

This clonotype was detected only a few times. This chain uses TRBV20-1 with TRBJ2-7; TRBD1 agrees at 7 bases. Germline-derived CDR1 and CDR2 are DFQATT and SNEGSKA (reference sequence). There are 13 residues in the CDR3. The junction had 4 bases not matched to a gene; V was cut back by 4 bases and J by 1 base. The DNA for the CDR3 is TGCAGTGCTACCTGGGACAGTTCCTACGAGCAGTACTTC. Protein product: CSATWDSSYEQYF.

The chain uses TRBV10-3 and TRBJ2-7, with no clear D. V shed 6 bases and J shed 7 bases, with 13 bases lying between them. This CDR3 is 12 amino acids long. Germline V gives CDR1 ENHRY, CDR2 SYGVKD. CDR3 DNA: TGTGCCATCAGCCAGATTACTACGGAGCAGTACTTC. Amino acids: CAISQITTEQYF.

There are many counts of this clonotype. The rearrangement uses TRBV5-1 and TRBJ2-1, with D unclear. Germline-derived CDR1 and CDR2 are SGHRS and YFSETQ. This CDR3 comprises 13 residues. Trimming pared 0 bases from V and 7 bases from J, leaving 8 bases between. CDR3: CASSLAFENEQFF. DNA for the CDR3: TGCGCCAGCAGCTTGGCCTTCGAGAATGAGCAGTTCTTC.

This clonotype has just a few counts. The chain has TRBV10-3 and TRBJ2-3; 10 bases map to TRBD1. From germline, CDR1 is ENHRY and CDR2 SYGVKD. The CDR3 is made up of 14 amino acids. V was clipped by 7 bases and J by 4 bases; unmatched bases: 5. The CDR3 DNA is TGTGCCATCACCCGGGACAGGGGTGCAGATACGCAGTATTTT. Protein sequence: CAITRDRGADTQYF.

This clonotype was recorded many times. The gene calls are TRBV6-4 and TRBJ2-7, with 10 bases fitting TRBD2. The trim removed 8 bases at V and 3 bases at J, leaving 10 bases unmatched. CDR1 MRHNA and CDR2 SNTAGT come from the germline V gene. This CDR3 region has 15 residues. CDR3 coding DNA: TGTGCCAGCGGACGGGGACTAGCGTATCGCTACGAGCAGTACTTC. It codes for CASGRGLAYRYEQYF.

The V call is TRBV5-1, the J call TRBJ2-1; 8 nucleotides match TRBD2. The germline gives CDR1 SGHRS, CDR2 YFSETQ. The J segment lost 9 bases and the V segment lost 4 bases, leaving 9 bases of the junction unmatched. The CDR3 sequence is 14 residues long. The CDR3: CASSLGGGRTEQFF. CDR3 in DNA: TGCGCCAGCAGCCTCGGTGGCGGGAGGACTGAGCAGTTCTTC.

This clonotype has only a few counts. The chain combines TRBV5-1 with TRBJ2-1; D perhaps matches TRBD2 (6 bases). The CDR3 has 15 residues. Germline-derived CDR1 and CDR2 are SGHRS and YFSETQ. V dropped 6 bases and J dropped 10 bases, with 23 bases sitting between them. The CDR3 sequence: CASILGDSFFDEQFF. The CDR3 nucleotides are TGCGCCAGCATCCTTGGGGACTCTTTCTTCGACGAGCAGTTCTTC. Full variable domain (outside the CDR3, taken from reference TRBV5-1 and TRBJ2-1): KAGVTQTPRYLIKTRGQQVTLSCSPISGHRSVSWYQQTPGQGLQFLFEYFSETQRNKGNFPGRFSGRQFSNSRSEMNVSTLELGDSALYLCASILGDSFFDEQFFGPGTRLTVL.

This clonotype was observed many times. The rearrangement uses TRBV5-1 and TRBJ2-7; 8 bases are a match to TRBD1. CDR1 and CDR2 (germline): SGHRS, YFSETQ. J lost 6 bases, V lost 4 bases, and 6 bases had no gene match. The CDR3 contains 13 residues. The CDR3: CASSLLTGGEQYF. CDR3 DNA sequence: TGCGCCAGCAGCCTACTTACAGGGGGCGAGCAGTACTTC.

This clonotype was recorded at least ten times. The chain links TRBV11-2 to TRBJ2-5, with D possibly matching TRBD2 (6 bases). Germline values: CDR1 SGHAT, CDR2 FQNNGV. Trimming left V 1 base short and J 4 bases short, with 16 bases between. CDR3 length: 16 residues. This CDR3 is CASSLVTGTPVETQYF. CDR3 DNA: TGTGCCAGCAGCTTAGTGACCGGGACTCCTGTAGAGACCCAGTACTTC.

This chain links TRBV25-1 with TRBJ2-5, with D perhaps given as TRBD1 or TRBD2 (6 bases each). Trimming removed 3 bases from V and 2 bases from J, with 10 bases in between. Germline V gene sequence: CDR1 MGHDK, CDR2 SYGVNS. CDR3 length: 14 amino acids. Here the CDR3 DNA reads TGTGCCAGCAGTGAGAGGGGGGCTCAAGAGACCCAGTACTTC. It codes for CASSERGAQETQYF.

The chain uses TRBV2 and TRBJ2-3, with unresolved D. Germline CDR1 reads SNHLY; CDR2 reads FYNNEI. This CDR3 has 13 amino acids. V lost 0 bases and J lost 7, with 8 bases in between. This CDR3 is CASSEAHQYTQYF. CDR3 in DNA: TGTGCCAGCAGTGAAGCCCACCAGTATACGCAGTATTTT.

This clonotype has ten or more counts. The V call is TRBV20-1, the J call TRBJ2-7, with TRBD1 matching over 9 bases. The trim removed 6 bases at V and 5 bases at J, leaving 14 bases unmatched. The germline V gene encodes CDR1 DFQATT and CDR2 SNEGSKA (reference sequence). The CDR3 is made up of 15 amino acids. Here the CDR3 DNA reads TGCAGTGCCCCGCTCCCGGGACAGGGCGGGAACGAGCAGTACTTC. Encoded protein: CSAPLPGQGGNEQYF.

The chain links TRBV12-3 or TRBV12-4 to TRBJ2-1; tentatively, D is TRBD2 (6 bases). The ends were cut back, 3 bases at V and 10 bases at J, with 19 bases in the middle. The CDR3 consists of 15 residues. CDR3 nucleotide sequence: TGTGCCAGCAGTTTCCACGTGGGAGGAGGAGACGAGCAGTTCTTC. Translation: CASSFHVGGGDEQFF.

This sequence joins TRBV27 and TRBJ1-3; 8 bases align to TRBD1. The CDR3 is made up of 15 amino acids. The germline CDR1 and CDR2 sequences are MNHEY and SMNVEV (reference sequence). J lost 3 bases, V lost 5 bases, and 6 bases had no gene match. The CDR3 protein is CASSPRTGRGNTIYF. In nucleotides, the CDR3 is TGTGCCAGCAGTCCGAGGACAGGGCGTGGAAACACCATATATTTT.